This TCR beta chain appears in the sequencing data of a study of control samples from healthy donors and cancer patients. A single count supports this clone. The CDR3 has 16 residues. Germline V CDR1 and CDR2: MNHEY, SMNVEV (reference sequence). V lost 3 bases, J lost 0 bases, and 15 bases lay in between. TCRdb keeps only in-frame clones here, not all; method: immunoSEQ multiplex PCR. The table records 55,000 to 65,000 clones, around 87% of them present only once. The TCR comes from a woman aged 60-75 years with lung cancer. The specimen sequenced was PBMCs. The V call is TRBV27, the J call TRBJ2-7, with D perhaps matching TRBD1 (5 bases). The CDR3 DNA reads TGTGCCAGCAGTTTCCTTCGGACACCCAACTCCTACGAGCAGTACTTC. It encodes CASSFLRTPNSYEQYF.